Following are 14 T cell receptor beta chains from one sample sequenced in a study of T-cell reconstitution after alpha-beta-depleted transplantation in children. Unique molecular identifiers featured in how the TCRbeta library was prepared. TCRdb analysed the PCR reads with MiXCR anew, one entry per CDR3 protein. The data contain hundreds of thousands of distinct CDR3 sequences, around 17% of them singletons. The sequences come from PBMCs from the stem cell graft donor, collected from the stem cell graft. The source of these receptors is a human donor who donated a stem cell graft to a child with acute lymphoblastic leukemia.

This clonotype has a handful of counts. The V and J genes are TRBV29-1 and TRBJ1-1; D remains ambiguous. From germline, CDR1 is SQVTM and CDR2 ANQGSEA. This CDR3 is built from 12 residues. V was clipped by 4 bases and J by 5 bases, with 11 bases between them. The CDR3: CSVGVFGTEAFF. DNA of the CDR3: TGCAGCGTTGGAGTTTTCGGGACTGAAGCTTTCTTT.

The CDR3: CASSSSIAGRYNEQFF. In DNA form, the CDR3 reads TGTGCCAGCAGCTCAAGTATAGCGGGACGGTACAATGAGCAGTTCTTC. The chain links TRBV7-9 to TRBJ2-1; 8 bases agree with TRBD2. J lost 4 bases, V lost 4 bases, and 9 bases had no gene match. CDR3 length: 16 residues. Looked up from germline, CDR1 is SEHNR and CDR2 is FQNEAQ (reference sequence).

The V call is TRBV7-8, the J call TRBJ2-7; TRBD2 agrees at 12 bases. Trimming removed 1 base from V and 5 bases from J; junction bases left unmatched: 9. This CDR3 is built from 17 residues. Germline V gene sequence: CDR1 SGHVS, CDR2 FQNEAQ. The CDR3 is CASSLGKLAGGPHEQYF. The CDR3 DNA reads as TGTGCCAGCAGCTTAGGCAAGCTAGCGGGAGGGCCCCACGAGCAGTACTTC.

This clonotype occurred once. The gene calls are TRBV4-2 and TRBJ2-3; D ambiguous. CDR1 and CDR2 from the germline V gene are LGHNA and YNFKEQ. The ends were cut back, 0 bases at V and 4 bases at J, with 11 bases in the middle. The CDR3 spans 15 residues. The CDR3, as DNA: TGTGCCAGCAGCCAAGATTCCAGCGACGCAGATACGCAGTATTTT. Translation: CASSQDSSDADTQYF.

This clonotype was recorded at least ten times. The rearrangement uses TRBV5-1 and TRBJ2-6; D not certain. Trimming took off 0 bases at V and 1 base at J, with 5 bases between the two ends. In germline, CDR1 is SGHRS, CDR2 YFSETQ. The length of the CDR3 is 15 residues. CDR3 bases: TGCGCCAGCAGCTTGGAAGATTCTGGGGCCAACGTCCTGACTTTC. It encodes CASSLEDSGANVLTF. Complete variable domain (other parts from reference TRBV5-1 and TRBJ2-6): KAGVTQTPRYLIKTRGQQVTLSCSPISGHRSVSWYQQTPGQGLQFLFEYFSETQRNKGNFPGRFSGRQFSNSRSEMNVSTLELGDSALYLCASSLEDSGANVLTFGAGSRLTVL.

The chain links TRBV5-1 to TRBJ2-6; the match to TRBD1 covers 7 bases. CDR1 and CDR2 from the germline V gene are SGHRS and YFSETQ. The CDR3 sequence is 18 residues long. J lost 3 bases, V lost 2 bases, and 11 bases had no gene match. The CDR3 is CASSFWRGGHSGANVLTF. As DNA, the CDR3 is TGCGCCAGCAGCTTCTGGAGAGGGGGCCACAGTGGGGCCAACGTCCTGACTTTC. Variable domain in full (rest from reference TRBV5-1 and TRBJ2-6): KAGVTQTPRYLIKTRGQQVTLSCSPISGHRSVSWYQQTPGQGLQFLFEYFSETQRNKGNFPGRFSGRQFSNSRSEMNVSTLELGDSALYLCASSFWRGGHSGANVLTFGAGSRLTVL.

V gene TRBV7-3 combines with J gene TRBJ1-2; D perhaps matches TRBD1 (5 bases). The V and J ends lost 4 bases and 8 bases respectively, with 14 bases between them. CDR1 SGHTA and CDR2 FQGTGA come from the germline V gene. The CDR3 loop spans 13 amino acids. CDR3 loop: CASSSQPGGGYTF. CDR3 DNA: TGTGCCAGCAGCTCCCAACCGGGGGGAGGCTACACCTTC.

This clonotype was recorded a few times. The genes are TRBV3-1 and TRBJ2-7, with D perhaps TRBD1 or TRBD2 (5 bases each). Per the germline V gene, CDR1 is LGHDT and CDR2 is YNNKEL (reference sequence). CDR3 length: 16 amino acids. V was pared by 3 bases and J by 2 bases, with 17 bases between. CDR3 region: CASSQKGTTKTYEQYF. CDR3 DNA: TGTGCCAGCAGCCAGAAGGGGACCACGAAAACCTACGAGCAGTACTTC.

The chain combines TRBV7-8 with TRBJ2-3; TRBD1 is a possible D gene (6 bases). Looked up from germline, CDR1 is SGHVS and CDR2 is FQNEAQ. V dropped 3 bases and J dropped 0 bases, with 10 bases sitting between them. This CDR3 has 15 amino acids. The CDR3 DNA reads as TGTGCCAGCAGCTTCCGCAGGGGTAGCACAGATACGCAGTATTTT. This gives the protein CASSFRRGSTDTQYF.

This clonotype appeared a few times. The CDR3 region is CSARAEGVRSGELFF. The CDR3 DNA follows: TGCAGTGCTAGAGCCGAGGGAGTACGATCCGGGGAGCTGTTTTTT. The V gene is TRBV20-1, the J gene TRBJ2-2, with D possibly matching TRBD2 (5 bases). This CDR3 is 15 amino acids long. Germline values: CDR1 DFQATT, CDR2 SNEGSKA (reference sequence). Between the trimmed V and J ends, which lost 1 base and 6 bases, there was a span of 15 bases.

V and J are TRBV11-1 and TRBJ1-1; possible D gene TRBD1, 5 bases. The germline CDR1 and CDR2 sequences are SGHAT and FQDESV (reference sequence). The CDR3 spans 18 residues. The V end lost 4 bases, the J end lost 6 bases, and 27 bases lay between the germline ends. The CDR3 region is CASSSTEGRSNPVAEAFF. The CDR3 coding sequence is TGTGCCAGCAGCTCTACAGAGGGGAGAAGCAATCCAGTCGCTGAAGCTTTCTTT. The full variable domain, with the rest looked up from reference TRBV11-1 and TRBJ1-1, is EAEVAQSPRYKITEKSQAVAFWCDPISGHATLYWYRQILGQGPELLVQFQDESVVDDSQLPKDRFSAERLKGVDSTLKIQPAELGDSAMYLCASSSTEGRSNPVAEAFFGQGTRLTVV.

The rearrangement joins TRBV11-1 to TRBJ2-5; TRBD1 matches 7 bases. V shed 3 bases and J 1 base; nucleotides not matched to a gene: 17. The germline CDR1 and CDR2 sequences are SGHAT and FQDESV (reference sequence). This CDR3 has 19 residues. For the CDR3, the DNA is TGTGCCAGCAGCTTGGGCCTCTACAGGGGCCGCCGGATCCAAGAGACCCAGTACTTC. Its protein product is CASSLGLYRGRRIQETQYF.

The CDR3 region has the DNA TGCGCCAGCAGCTTACTAGCGGGAGGAACAGCAGATACGCAGTATTTT. It yields the protein CASSLLAGGTADTQYF. V and J are TRBV5-1 and TRBJ2-3; TRBD2 matches at 12 bases. Germline CDR1 and CDR2: SGHRS and YFSETQ. The CDR3 covers 16 residues. J gave up 4 bases and V 2 bases, and 5 bases lay outside the gene matches.

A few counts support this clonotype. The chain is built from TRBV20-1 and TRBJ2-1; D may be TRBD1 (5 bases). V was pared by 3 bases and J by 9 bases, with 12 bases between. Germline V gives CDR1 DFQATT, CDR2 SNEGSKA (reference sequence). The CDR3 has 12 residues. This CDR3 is CSARIGAGEQFF. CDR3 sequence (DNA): TGCAGTGCTAGGATTGGGGCCGGTGAGCAGTTCTTC.